One sample yielded the 17 T cell receptor beta chains listed below, sequenced in a study of T cells after yellow fever vaccination. TCRdb used MiXCR to reprocess the 5' RACE reads, holding one entry per CDR3 protein. The sample lists over 250,000 distinct CDR3 sequences, approximately 4% occurring once. Source: PBMCs, taken 5 days after the yellow fever booster vaccination. The source is a man in his late teens or twenties who received the YFV17D yellow fever vaccine.

This clonotype turned up a few times. The genes are TRBV11-3 and TRBJ2-1; TRBD1 agrees at 10 bases. The V segment lost 1 base and the J segment 7 bases; nucleotides outside the gene matches: 4. The germline V gene encodes CDR1 SGHNT and CDR2 YENEEA. This CDR3 is 15 amino acids long. The CDR3 DNA reads TGTGCCAGCAGCTTAGGGGACAGGGGTGGGAATGAGCAGTTCTTC. Its protein product is CASSLGDRGGNEQFF.

This clonotype was observed many times. The J gene is TRBJ2-7, the V gene TRBV5-1; D is undetermined. There are 12 residues in the CDR3. The germline CDR1 and CDR2 sequences are SGHRS and YFSETQ. V lost 4 bases and J lost 6, with 11 bases in between. The CDR3: CASSLTPSEQYF. DNA for the CDR3: TGCGCCAGCAGCCTAACTCCCAGCGAGCAGTACTTC.

This clonotype showed up many times. The chain combines TRBV7-2 with TRBJ2-3; D is perhaps TRBD2 (7 bases). Per germline, CDR1 SGHTA and CDR2 FQGNSA. The CDR3 consists of 16 residues. V lost 4 bases to trimming and J lost 5 bases, with 19 bases between them. CDR3 amino acids: CASSSFGGGGQDTQYF. CDR3 nucleotides: TGTGCCAGCAGCTCGTTCGGAGGGGGGGGCCAAGATACGCAGTATTTT. The full variable domain, completed using reference TRBV7-2 and TRBJ2-3, is GAGVSQSPSNKVTEKGKDVELRCDPISGHTALYWYRQSLGQGLEFLIYFQGNSAPDKSGLPSDRFSAERTGGSVSTLTIQRTQQEDSAVYLCASSSFGGGGQDTQYFGPGTRLTVL.

This clonotype has at least ten counts. This chain links TRBV5-5 with TRBJ2-5, with 12 positions matching TRBD2. The CDR3 has 15 residues. V gave up 5 bases and J gave up 1 base; unmatched junction bases: 3. Germline CDR1 is SGHKS and CDR2 is YYEKEE (reference sequence). In DNA form, the CDR3 reads TGTGCCAGCAGATCTAGCGGGGGGGCCCAAGAGACCCAGTACTTC. Its protein is CASRSSGGAQETQYF.

This clonotype was seen at least ten times. This sequence joins TRBV7-2 and TRBJ1-6; D gene unclear. V was cut by 5 bases and J by 7 bases, with 15 bases left in between. The CDR3 totals 15 residues. Germline lookup yields CDR1 SGHTA and CDR2 FQGNSA. The CDR3 sequence is CASSAGGRKNSPLHF. The CDR3, as DNA: TGTGCCAGCAGCGCCGGTGGGCGAAAAAATTCACCCCTCCACTTT.

The chain recombines TRBV5-1 with TRBJ2-1, with TRBD2 identical over 9 bases. The germline V gene has CDR1 SGHRS and CDR2 YFSETQ. Germline trimming cut 1 base from V and 0 bases from J; bases unmatched to any gene: 2. The CDR3 loop spans 16 amino acids. The CDR3 reads CASSLQRGVSYNEQFF. DNA for the CDR3: TGCGCCAGCAGCTTGCAGCGGGGGGTCTCCTACAATGAGCAGTTCTTC.

V and J are TRBV7-9 and TRBJ1-1; unclear D gene. Germline V gene sequence: CDR1 SEHNR, CDR2 FQNEAQ (reference sequence). The V and J ends lost 5 bases and 1 base respectively, with 11 bases between them. This CDR3 region has 14 residues. The chain's CDR3 is CASSPPAENTEAFF. Written as DNA, the CDR3 is TGTGCCAGCAGCCCTCCCGCAGAGAACACTGAAGCTTTCTTT.

V and J are TRBV7-2 and TRBJ1-2; unclear D gene. V lost 1 base and J lost 6, with 9 bases in between. The germline gives CDR1 SGHTA, CDR2 FQGNSA. The CDR3 totals 13 residues. CDR3 sequence: CASSLEVGNGYTF. Here the CDR3 DNA reads TGTGCCAGCAGCTTAGAAGTGGGGAATGGCTACACCTTC.

The chain links TRBV4-3 to TRBJ2-7; D is tentatively TRBD1 or TRBD2 (5 bases each). The CDR3 has 15 amino acids. Trimming took off 0 bases at V and 0 bases at J, with 9 bases between the two ends. Germline V gene lookup returns CDR1 LGHNA and CDR2 YSLEER. CDR3: CASSQDRDVSYEQYF. CDR3 bases: TGCGCCAGCAGCCAAGACCGGGACGTCTCCTACGAGCAGTACTTC.

The V call is TRBV15, the J call TRBJ2-7; 11 nucleotides line up with TRBD1. V was pared by 0 bases and J by 7 bases, with 8 bases of the junction left unmatched. Germline V CDR1 and CDR2: LNHNV, YYDKDF (reference sequence). The CDR3 spans 16 residues. The CDR3 sequence: CATSRDRTGGRPEQYV. In DNA, the CDR3 is TGTGCCACCAGCAGAGATAGGACAGGGGGCAGGCCAGAGCAGTACGTC.

The rearrangement uses TRBV28 and TRBJ1-3; D may be TRBD1 (6 bases). The V end lost 2 bases, the J end lost 11 bases, and 16 bases lay between the germline ends. Germline loops: CDR1 MDHEN, CDR2 SYDVKM. CDR3 size: 14 residues. Written as DNA, the CDR3 is TGTGCCAGCAGTTTAGAGTACAGGGAAGGAGCCATATATTTT. Translation: CASSLEYREGAIYF.

The rearrangement uses TRBV29-1 and TRBJ1-1; a possible D gene is TRBD1 (5 bases). V was pared by 7 bases and J by 4 bases, with 19 bases between. The CDR3 is 14 residues long. Germline lookup yields CDR1 SQVTM and CDR2 ANQGSEA. The CDR3 sequence: CSGHPSGWSTEAFF. The CDR3 DNA follows: TGCAGCGGACACCCGTCAGGGTGGAGCACTGAAGCTTTCTTT.

J is TRBJ2-1 and V is TRBV11-2; no firm D call. Deletions cut 0 bases from V and 4 bases from J, with 7 bases between. This CDR3 spans 14 amino acids. CDR1 and CDR2 from the germline V gene are SGHAT and FQNNGV. The CDR3 protein is CASSLDPAYNEQFF. The CDR3 DNA is TGTGCCAGCAGCTTAGATCCGGCATACAATGAGCAGTTCTTC.

This clonotype was seen a handful of times. This chain connects TRBV20-1 to TRBJ2-2; D gene unclear. Trimming stripped 0 bases from V and 0 bases from J, with 8 bases between. The CDR3 is 15 amino acids. Germline CDR1 reads DFQATT; CDR2 reads SNEGSKA (reference sequence). DNA for the CDR3: TGCAGTGCTAGAGATCCCCAATCGAACACCGGGGAGCTGTTTTTT. It translates to CSARDPQSNTGELFF.

This clonotype was counted once. The chain combines TRBV15 with TRBJ2-1; the match to TRBD1 covers 10 bases. V lost 9 bases and J lost 9; bases outside the gene matches: 8. The germline V gene encodes CDR1 LNHNV and CDR2 YYDKDF (reference sequence). This CDR3 has 13 amino acids. This CDR3 is CATTGTGDIEQFF. The CDR3 DNA sequence: TGTGCCACTACCGGGACAGGGGATATTGAGCAGTTCTTC.

This clonotype was observed a handful of times. V is TRBV5-5 and J is TRBJ2-5; a weak D match, TRBD1 (6 bases). Trimming cost V 6 bases and J 0 bases, with 21 bases left between them. Germline V lookup: CDR1 SGHKS, CDR2 YYEKEE (reference sequence). There are 17 residues in the CDR3. The CDR3 DNA sequence: TGTGCCAGCACCCCCGATCCCCGGGACACATACCAAGAGACCCAGTACTTC. Protein product: CASTPDPRDTYQETQYF.

This chain joins TRBV6-4 and TRBJ1-2, with 9 positions matching TRBD1. V lost 7 bases, J lost 3 bases, and 6 bases stayed unmatched. Germline-derived CDR1 and CDR2 are MRHNA and SNTAGT. CDR3 length: 14 residues. This chain's CDR3 is CASKLDRGDYGYTF. As DNA, the CDR3 is TGTGCCAGCAAACTAGACAGGGGGGACTATGGCTACACCTTC.